The 21 T cell receptor beta chains in this list originate from one sample, sequenced in a study of CD8 T cells in ankylosing spondylitis. TCRdb used MiXCR to reprocess the 5' RACE reads, holding one entry per CDR3 protein. The data show 200,000 to 300,000 distinct CDR3 sequences, over 9.5% seen once. The specimen was blood, either unsorted or a sorted T cell fraction (not recorded which). The receptors were sampled from a male donor with ankylosing spondylitis or in good health (not recorded which).

This clonotype was counted at least ten times. The chain joins TRBV29-1 to TRBJ1-2; 9 bases agree with TRBD1. V lost 6 bases and J lost 4; bases outside the gene matches: 6. CDR3 length: 13 residues. Germline-derived CDR1 and CDR2 are SQVTM and ANQGSEA. CDR3 bases: TGCAGCGTCGAGGGGGACAGGGCCTATGGCTACACCTTC. Protein product: CSVEGDRAYGYTF.

This clonotype was observed at least ten times. The V gene is TRBV3-1, the J gene TRBJ2-3, with unresolved D. V gave up 1 base and J gave up 1 base, with 12 bases separating them. This CDR3 comprises 16 residues. The V gene's germline CDR1 is LGHDT and CDR2 YNNKEL (reference sequence). The CDR3 loop is CASSQGGNRGTDTQYF. The CDR3 nucleotides read TGTGCCAGCAGCCAAGGAGGAAATCGAGGCACAGATACGCAGTATTTT.

This clonotype was counted ten times or more. The chain couples TRBV10-3 to TRBJ1-1; 12 bases align to TRBD1. V shed 7 bases and J 5 bases; nucleotides not matched to a gene: 5. The CDR3 loop spans 14 amino acids. From germline, CDR1 is ENHRY and CDR2 SYGVKD. The CDR3 DNA is TGTGCCATCACCCCGGGACAGGGGGCGACTGAAGCTTTCTTT. This translates into CAITPGQGATEAFF.

This clonotype was observed many times. The chain carries TRBV28 and TRBJ2-2; TRBD2 might be the D (5 bases). There are 16 residues in the CDR3. Between the trimmed V and J ends, which lost 4 bases and 4 bases, there was a span of 16 bases. Germline CDR1 is MDHEN and CDR2 is SYDVKM. The CDR3 DNA follows: TGTGCCAGCAGTTCGGCCGGAGAGGGCCGCACCGGGGAGCTGTTTTTT. Protein product: CASSSAGEGRTGELFF. The complete variable domain, with remaining parts taken from reference TRBV28 and TRBJ2-2, reads DVKVTQSSRYLVKRTGEKVFLECVQDMDHENMFWYRQDPGLGLRLIYFSYDVKMKEKGDIPEGYSVSREKKERFSLILESASTNQTSMYLCASSSAGEGRTGELFFGEGSRLTVL.

The rearrangement joins TRBV23-1 to TRBJ2-3; D possibly corresponds to TRBD2 (6 bases). TRBV23-1 is identified as an open reading frame with a role that is uncertain. The ends were cut back, 8 bases at V and 0 bases at J, with 21 bases in the middle. The length of the CDR3 is 17 residues. The CDR3 DNA reads as TGCGCCAGCGGAGGGGACTCCCAAACGACTAGCACAGATACGCAGTATTTT. The encoded protein is CASGGDSQTTSTDTQYF.

This clonotype has ten or more counts. This chain links TRBV20-1 with TRBJ2-1, with D unresolved. CDR3 size: 12 residues. CDR1 and CDR2 from the germline V gene are DFQATT and SNEGSKA (reference sequence). The V end was cut by 1 base, the J end by 7 bases, with 8 bases between. CDR3 sequence (DNA): TGCAGTGCTAGAGGCACTACTAATGAGCAGTTCTTC. The encoded protein is CSARGTTNEQFF.

In regard to this clonotype: This sequence may be a read error, since a much larger clone differs from it by one base. This chain links TRBV18 with TRBJ2-6, with unresolved D. The CDR3 has 17 amino acids. Germline-derived CDR1 and CDR2 are KGHSH and LQKENI. The CDR3 reads CASSNEVVLSGTNVLTF. Written as DNA, the CDR3 is TGTGCCAGCTCGAATGAAGTGGTGCTATCTGGGACCAACGTCCTGACTTTC.

This CDR3 is CASSLAGTGGIFEQYF. DNA of the CDR3: TGTGCCAGCAGCTTGGCTGGGACAGGGGGCATCTTCGAGCAGTACTTC. This rearrangement joins TRBV5-6 to TRBJ2-7; 12 bases match TRBD1. Germline V gene lookup returns CDR1 SGHDT and CDR2 YYEEEE. The CDR3 totals 16 residues. After removal of 0 bases from V and 6 bases from J, the junction contained 7 bases not matched to a gene.

This clonotype was observed many times. The chain combines TRBV12-3 or TRBV12-4 with TRBJ2-1; D is possibly TRBD1 (5 bases). This CDR3 region has 14 residues. V was trimmed by 5 bases and J by 10 bases, leaving 18 bases between them. The CDR3 is CASSPSWTSTEQFF. In DNA form, the CDR3 reads TGTGCCAGCAGTCCTAGTTGGACATCGACCGAGCAGTTCTTC.

On this clonotype: A clone one base away is much larger, so this may be a read error. This chain joins TRBV11-2 and TRBJ1-1; D remains ambiguous. The CDR3 consists of 13 residues. V lost 2 bases, J lost 4 bases, and 8 bases lay in between. Germline CDR1 SGHAT, CDR2 FQNNGV. CDR3 sequence reads: CASSLTESTEAFF. The DNA of the CDR3 is TGTGCCAGCAGCTTAACAGAGAGCACTGAAGCTTTCTTT.

This clonotype was seen repeatedly, ten times or more. The gene calls are TRBV5-1 and TRBJ2-3, with D unclear. The CDR3 has 13 amino acids. CDR1 SGHRS and CDR2 YFSETQ come from the germline V gene. The germline V and J ends were trimmed by 2 bases and 4 bases, with 8 bases remaining between them. The chain's CDR3 is CASSLRRSDTQYF. As DNA, the CDR3 is TGCGCCAGCAGCTTACGGCGTTCAGATACGCAGTATTTT. The full variable domain, in which reference TRBV5-1 and TRBJ2-3 provide the parts outside the CDR3, is KAGVTQTPRYLIKTRGQQVTLSCSPISGHRSVSWYQQTPGQGLQFLFEYFSETQRNKGNFPGRFSGRQFSNSRSEMNVSTLELGDSALYLCASSLRRSDTQYFGPGTRLTVL.

Only a few counts were recorded for this clonotype. This rearrangement joins TRBV12-3 or TRBV12-4 to TRBJ2-3; either TRBD1 or TRBD2 may fit D (5 bases each). This CDR3 contains 14 residues. Trimming cost V 5 bases and J 1 base, with 10 bases left between them. Here the CDR3 reads CASSRLGGTDTQYF. The CDR3, as DNA: TGTGCCAGCAGTCGCTTGGGGGGCACAGATACGCAGTATTTT.

This clonotype has a handful of counts. This sequence joins TRBV25-1 and TRBJ2-3, with 7 bases aligning to TRBD2. CDR1 is MGHDK, CDR2 SYGVNS, per germline. V lost 1 base to trimming and J lost 1 base; unmatched junction nucleotides: 8. This CDR3 has 17 residues. Here the CDR3 reads CASSEWGGGGGTDTQYF. The CDR3 coding sequence is TGTGCCAGCAGTGAATGGGGAGGCGGGGGAGGCACAGATACGCAGTATTTT.

The rearrangement uses TRBV5-1 and TRBJ1-1, with a possible D match to TRBD1 (5 bases). V was pared by 3 bases and J by 4 bases, with 13 bases between. The CDR3 is made up of 14 amino acids. Germline V gives CDR1 SGHRS, CDR2 YFSETQ. DNA of the CDR3: TGCGCCAGCAGCTCGTCGCCCGGGACCACTGAAGCTTTCTTT. As protein: CASSSSPGTTEAFF.

This clonotype was observed many times. This chain uses TRBV6-5 with TRBJ2-4, with a possible D match to TRBD1 (5 bases). The CDR3 loop spans 15 amino acids. Germline V gene data show CDR1 as MNHEY and CDR2 as SVGAGI. The V gene lost 2 bases and the J gene lost 0 bases, with 8 bases spanning the gap. CDR3 bases: TGTGCCAGCAGTTACGAAGGGGAAGCCAAAAACATTCAGTACTTC. It specifies CASSYEGEAKNIQYF.

This clonotype was recorded at least ten times. The chain uses TRBV6-6 and TRBJ2-1; D possibly matches TRBD1 or TRBD2 (5 bases each). The CDR3 contains 12 residues. The germline gives CDR1 MNHNY, CDR2 SVGAGI (reference sequence). The CDR3 protein is CATGPPLGEQFF. The CDR3 DNA reads as TGTGCAACGGGGCCACCATTGGGTGAGCAGTTCTTC.

In this sample, this clonotype turned up a few times. The chain carries TRBV3-1 and TRBJ2-7, with D possibly matching TRBD1 (5 bases). This CDR3 has 15 amino acids. The germline CDR1 and CDR2 sequences are LGHDT and YNNKEL (reference sequence). Trimming left V 0 bases short and J 3 bases short, with 12 bases between. CDR3 in DNA: TGTGCCAGCAGCCAAGAATCAGGGTCTAACTACGAGCAGTACTTC. Translation gives CASSQESGSNYEQYF.

The chain has TRBV27 and TRBJ2-7; tentative D call: TRBD1 (6 bases). CDR1 and CDR2 (germline): MNHEY, SMNVEV (reference sequence). This CDR3 comprises 14 residues. V was pared by 4 bases and J by 0 bases, with 10 bases between. The CDR3 loop reads CASSYRESSYEQYF. The CDR3 DNA reads TGTGCCAGCAGTTACAGGGAAAGCTCCTACGAGCAGTACTTC.

At least ten counts were recorded for this clonotype. The genes are TRBV19 and TRBJ1-5; D gene ambiguous. Trimming shortened V by 5 bases and J by 4 bases, and 9 bases separated the two germline ends. Germline values: CDR1 LNHDA, CDR2 SQIVND (reference sequence). This CDR3 comprises 13 residues. CDR3 amino acids: CASSRDKNQPQHF. CDR3 DNA sequence: TGTGCCAGTAGTCGTGACAAAAATCAGCCCCAGCATTTT.

This clonotype was recorded many times. V and J are TRBV5-1 and TRBJ2-7; the match to TRBD1 covers 9 bases. The CDR3 is 13 amino acids. V lost 4 bases, J lost 11 bases, and 10 bases stayed unmatched. Germline loops: CDR1 SGHRS, CDR2 YFSETQ. The CDR3 sequence: CASSAGQGNREYF. For the CDR3, the DNA is TGCGCCAGCAGCGCGGGACAGGGTAACAGGGAGTACTTC.

The chain couples TRBV30 to TRBJ1-2, with D possibly TRBD1 on 5 matching bases. The germline gives CDR1 GTSNPN, CDR2 SVGIG (reference sequence). The CDR3 contains 14 residues. Between the trimmed V and J ends, which lost 1 base and 5 bases, there was a span of 14 bases. The CDR3 here is CAWSDRQLPYGYTF. The CDR3 bases are TGTGCCTGGAGTGACCGACAGCTACCTTATGGCTACACCTTC. Full variable domain (remainder filled in from reference TRBV30 and TRBJ1-2): SQTIHQWPATLVQPVGSPLSLECTVEGTSNPNLYWYRQAAGRGLQLLFYSVGIGQISSEVPQNLSASRPQDRQFILSSKKLLLSDSGFYLCAWSDRQLPYGYTFGSGTRLTVV.